A single TCR beta chain is shown here with its context. The data originate from a study of control samples from healthy donors and cancer patients. V lost 4 bases and J lost 0, with 14 bases in between. CDR3 length equals 16 residues. The germline V gene has CDR1 SNHLY and CDR2 FYNNEI. The protocol was immunoSEQ multiplex PCR, while the TCRdb copy is restricted to in-frame clones and leaves out a portion. Of about 140,000 clones in the sample, roughly 90% were seen once. V usage is TRBV2 and J usage is TRBJ2-3, with D possibly being TRBD2 (6 bases). This TCR was recovered from a man younger than 45 in good health. Sequencing was carried out using blood. The CDR3 sequence is CASSVGSGLSTDTQYF. DNA of the CDR3: TGTGCCAGCAGTGTGGGTAGCGGATTAAGCACAGATACGCAGTATTTT.